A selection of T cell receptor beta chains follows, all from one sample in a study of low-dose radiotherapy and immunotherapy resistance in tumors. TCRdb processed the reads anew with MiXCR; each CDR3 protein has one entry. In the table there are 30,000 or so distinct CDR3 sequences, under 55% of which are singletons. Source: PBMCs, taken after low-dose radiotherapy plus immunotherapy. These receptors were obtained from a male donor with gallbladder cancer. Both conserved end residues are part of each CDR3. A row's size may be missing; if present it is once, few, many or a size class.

CASSLEGAGYNEQFF | TRBV5-1 | -
CASSYMGEEQFF | TRBV6-2/TRBV6-3 | -
CASSPSANTGELFF | TRBV7-2 | -
CASSPTGGSSYEQYF | TRBV27 | -
CATAGRNTEALF | TRBV6-6 | -
CASSEAPTGRKFF | TRBV9 | many
CASNLRGPSTDTQYF | TRBV7-2 | -
CSAGEMSGTQYF | TRBV29-1 | many
CSVEDPGQPQHF | TRBV29-1 | many
CASSSGGSSGMRETQYF | TRBV12-3/TRBV12-4 | -
CASSQDGTVSNEKLFF | TRBV4-3 | -
CSVEFLAETQYF | TRBV29-1 | -
CATSDFTGGRQETQYF | TRBV24-1 | few
CASSFRMEPQHF | TRBV7-9 | many
CASSLGPLAGEGNEQFF | TRBV5-4 | -
CASSLIGGRGNQPQHF | TRBV7-2 | medium-sized
CASSVGQGAIGELFF | TRBV5-1 | -
CASSQGVLGAQFF | TRBV3-1 | many
CASSGQGAQEQYF | TRBV5-1 | -
CASSFMGPAGPQHF | TRBV28 | few
CASSLEGFVITEAFF | TRBV7-9 | many
CSVKTSGAYNEQFF | TRBV29-1 | -
CASSIGSQETQYF | TRBV19 | -
CSVEEGCPTVNQPQHF | TRBV29-1 | -
CASSPTGASGTDTQYF | TRBV5-8 | -
CATSDTDSPYTDAQYF | TRBV24-1 | few
CATNEQYF | TRBV28 | -
CATRGLVYEQYF | TRBV28 | -